Sequencing of this T cell receptor beta chain was carried out in a study of T-cell memory formation after mild COVID-19. Whole-study context: Across donors, TCR clusters were largely donor specific. Study-wide points: CD8+ contracting clones occupied EMRA, while CD4+ ones occupied mainly CM and EM. Clones that contracted from day 15 to 85 had balanced CD4/CD8; later expanders were CD4+ biased. A subset of responding clones appeared in pre-infection memory, suggesting cross-reactive memory joined.

A word on this clonotype: The antigen is undetermined.

The germline V gene has CDR1 SQVTM and CDR2 ANQGSEA. This CDR3 is built from 13 residues. V shed 3 bases and J shed 3 bases, with 11 bases lying between them. A single record per CDR3 protein comes from TCRdb applying MiXCR to the 5' RACE reads. This table holds 270,000 or so distinct CDR3 sequences, more than 15% found once. The chain is built from TRBV29-1 and TRBJ2-5; no clear D. This clonotype originated in a young man who had mild COVID-19 (a few samples of this study predate the infection). Cell type and time point are not known. The sample taken for sequencing was PBMCs or a T cell subset sorted from them (not recorded which). The CDR3 here is CSVDVGIKETQYF. Written as DNA, the CDR3 is TGCAGCGTTGATGTTGGGATAAAAGAGACCCAGTACTTC. The full variable domain, rest sourced from reference TRBV29-1 and TRBJ2-5, is SAVISQKPSRDICQRGTSLTIQCQVDSQVTMMFWYRQQPGQSLTLIATANQGSEATYESGFVIDKFPISRPNLTFSTLTVSNMSPEDSSIYLCSVDVGIKETQYFGPGTRLLVL.